Given below is one T cell receptor beta chain in context. Its antigen is undetermined. The study sequenced TCR beta in blood CD8+ and CD4+ T cells. These data are taken from a study of CD8 T cells in Susac syndrome. Study findings and constraints: The study recognized that its TCR sequencing and HLA analysis covered a relatively small number of individuals.

Random hexamers were used to reverse transcribe the RNA input (roughly 0.5 to 1 ug). Amplification of the TCR beta CDR3 was carried out by immunoSEQ multiplex PCR, which spanned a total of 54 Vbeta and 13 Jbeta segments. A single record per CDR3 protein comes from TCRdb applying MiXCR to the immunoSEQ multiplex PCR reads. The table includes 200,000 or so distinct CDR3 sequences, nearly 95% detected once. The CDR3 covers 18 residues. Germline V gene lookup returns CDR1 LNHNV and CDR2 YYDKDF (reference sequence). V lost 0 bases, J lost 9 bases, and 17 bases stayed unmatched. The chain recombines TRBV15 with TRBJ2-1; 7 positions agree with TRBD2. The sequencing input was CD4+ T cells from PBMCs. The TCR originated in a human donor with multiple sclerosis. For the CDR3, the DNA is TGTGCCACCAGCAGAGAAAGAGGTCTAGCGGACCCTTTCGCTGAGCAGTTCTTC. Protein: CATSRERGLADPFAEQFF.